This TCR beta chain was obtained from a study of long-term antiretroviral therapy in people with HIV. Study-wide findings and caveats: Despite increasing after ART, diversity remained lower than that of transplant donor controls. Relative to control repertoires, HIV repertoires exhibited narrower CDR3 length ranges.

Deletions cut 6 bases from V and 0 bases from J, with 15 bases between. The CDR3 extends over 16 amino acids. Germline V CDR1 and CDR2: MDHEN, SYDVKM. With regard to this clone: Its cognate antigen is unknown.

The libraries were made with immunoSEQ v3.0 at survey level. Here immunoSEQ multiplex PCR was the method, and the copy in TCRdb shows in-frame clones only, minus some. The sample comprises fewer than 30,000 clones, over 70% of which are singletons, and over 8.5% rests with the top ten. The TCR comes from a man younger than 40 with HIV. The chain employs TRBV28 and TRBJ1-5; D is possibly TRBD1 (5 bases). The sequenced sample was unsorted PBMCs, obtained 2.1 years after starting antiretroviral therapy. CDR3: CASSSGTDYSNQPQHF. The CDR3, as DNA: TGTGCCAGCAGCTCCGGGACGGATTATAGCAATCAGCCCCAGCATTTT.